This record concerns one T cell receptor beta chain sequence. Its antigen remains unidentified. Reverse transcribed after extraction, RNA yielded cDNA as the sequencing template. Sequenced by immunoSEQ multiplex PCR; TCRdb stores in-frame clones only, minus some. The profile covers over 120,000 clones, with nearly 55% appearing a single time and less than 20% taken by the ten largest. These data come from a study of CD8+ T cells in alopecia areata. Background on the study: A regimen of oral tofacitinib, 5 to 10 mg twice daily, was given to treated patients. Once tofacitinib had been taken for 6 to 18 months, 6 months off drug followed.

Study observations and caveats: Under tofacitinib, numerous expanded lesional clonotypes remained detectable in scalp and blood.

J lost 2 bases, V lost 1 base, and 2 bases had no gene match. The CDR3 is 13 amino acids. Looked up from germline, CDR1 is SQVTM and CDR2 is ANQGSEA. Treatment indicated: oral pan-JAK inhibitor, 5-10 mg twice daily. Researchers took lesional scalp punch biopsies and peripheral blood from people who were alopecia areata patients. This receptor was obtained from a human donor with alopecia areata. This rearrangement joins TRBV29-1 to TRBJ2-7; 7 bases align to TRBD1. Sample: CD8+ T cells sorted from blood, taken at week 4, from a patient treated with tofacitinib. CDR3 sequence: CSVEGGQTYEQYF. In DNA form, the CDR3 reads TGCAGCGTTGAAGGGGGACAGACCTACGAGCAGTACTTC.